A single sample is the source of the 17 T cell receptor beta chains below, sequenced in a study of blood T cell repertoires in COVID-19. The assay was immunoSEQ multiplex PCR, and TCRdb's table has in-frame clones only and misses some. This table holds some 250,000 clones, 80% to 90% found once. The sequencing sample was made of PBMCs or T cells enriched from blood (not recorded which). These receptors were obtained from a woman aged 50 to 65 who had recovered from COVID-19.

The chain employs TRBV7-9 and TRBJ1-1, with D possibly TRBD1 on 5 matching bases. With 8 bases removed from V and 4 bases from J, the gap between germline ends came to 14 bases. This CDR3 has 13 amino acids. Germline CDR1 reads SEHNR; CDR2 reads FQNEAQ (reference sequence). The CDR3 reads CASHRQGSTEAFF. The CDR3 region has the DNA TGTGCCAGCCACCGTCAGGGTAGCACTGAAGCTTTCTTT.

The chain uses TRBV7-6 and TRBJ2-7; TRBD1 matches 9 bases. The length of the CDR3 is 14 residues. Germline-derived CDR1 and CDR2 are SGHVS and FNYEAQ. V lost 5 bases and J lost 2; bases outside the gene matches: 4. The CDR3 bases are TGTGCCAGCAGCCCGGGGACAGGGCCCTACGAGCAGTACTTC. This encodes CASSPGTGPYEQYF.

The CDR3 DNA reads as TGTGCCAGCAGCCGTATCTATGGCTACACCTTC. It encodes CASSRIYGYTF. The chain couples TRBV11-2 to TRBJ1-2; D not certain. This CDR3 has 11 residues. Trimming cost V 5 bases and J 4 bases, with 5 bases left between them. Germline V gene data show CDR1 as SGHAT and CDR2 as FQNNGV.

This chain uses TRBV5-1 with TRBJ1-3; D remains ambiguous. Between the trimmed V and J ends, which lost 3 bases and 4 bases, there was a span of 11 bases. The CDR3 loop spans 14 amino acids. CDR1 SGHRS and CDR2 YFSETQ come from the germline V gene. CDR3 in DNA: TGCGCCAGCAGCTCGGGGTTTGGGGGAAACACCATATATTTT. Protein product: CASSSGFGGNTIYF.

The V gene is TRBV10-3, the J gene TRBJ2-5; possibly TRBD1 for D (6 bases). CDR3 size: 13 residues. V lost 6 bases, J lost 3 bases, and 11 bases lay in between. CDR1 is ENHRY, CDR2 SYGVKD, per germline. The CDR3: CAISWNREETQYF. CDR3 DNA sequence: TGTGCCATCAGCTGGAACAGGGAAGAGACCCAGTACTTC.

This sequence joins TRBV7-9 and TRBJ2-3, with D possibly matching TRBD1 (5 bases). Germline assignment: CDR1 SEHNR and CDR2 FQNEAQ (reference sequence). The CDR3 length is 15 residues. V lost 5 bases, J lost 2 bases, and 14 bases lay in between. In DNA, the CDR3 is TGTGCCAGCAGCGCTGTAGGGGCTGTCACAGATACGCAGTATTTT. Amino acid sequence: CASSAVGAVTDTQYF.

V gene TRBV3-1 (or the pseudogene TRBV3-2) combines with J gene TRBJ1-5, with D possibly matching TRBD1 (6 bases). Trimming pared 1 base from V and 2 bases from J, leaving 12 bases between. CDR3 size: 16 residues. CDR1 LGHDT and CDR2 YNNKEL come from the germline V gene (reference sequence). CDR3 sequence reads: CASSQGLDRRNQPQHF. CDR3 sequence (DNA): TGTGCCAGCAGCCAAGGACTCGACAGGCGCAATCAGCCCCAGCATTTT.

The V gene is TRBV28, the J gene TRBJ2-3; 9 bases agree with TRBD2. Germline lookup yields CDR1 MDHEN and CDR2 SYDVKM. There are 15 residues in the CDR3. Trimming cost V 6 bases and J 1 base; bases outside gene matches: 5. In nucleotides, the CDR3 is TGTGCCAGCAGGAATCCTAGCGGGGGCACAGATACGCAGTATTTT. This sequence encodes CASRNPSGGTDTQYF.

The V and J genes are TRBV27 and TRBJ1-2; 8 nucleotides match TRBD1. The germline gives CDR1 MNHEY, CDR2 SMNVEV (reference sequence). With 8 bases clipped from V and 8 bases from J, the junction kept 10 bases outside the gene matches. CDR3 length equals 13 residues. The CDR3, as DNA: TGTGCCAGCTATAAGACAGGGGTTGAGGGCTACACCTTC. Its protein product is CASYKTGVEGYTF.

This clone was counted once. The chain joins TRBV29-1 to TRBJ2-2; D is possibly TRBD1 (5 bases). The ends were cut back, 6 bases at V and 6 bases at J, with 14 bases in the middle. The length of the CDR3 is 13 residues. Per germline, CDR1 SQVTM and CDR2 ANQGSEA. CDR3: CSVATRQSGELFF. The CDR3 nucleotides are TGCAGCGTCGCTACCAGACAGTCCGGGGAGCTGTTTTTT.

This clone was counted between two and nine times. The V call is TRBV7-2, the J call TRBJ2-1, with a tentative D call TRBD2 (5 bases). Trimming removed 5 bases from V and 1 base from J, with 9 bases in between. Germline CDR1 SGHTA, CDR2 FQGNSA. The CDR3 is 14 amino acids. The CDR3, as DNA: TGTGCCAGCAGCCTCGGGAAGTCCTACAATGAGCAGTTCTTC. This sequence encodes CASSLGKSYNEQFF.

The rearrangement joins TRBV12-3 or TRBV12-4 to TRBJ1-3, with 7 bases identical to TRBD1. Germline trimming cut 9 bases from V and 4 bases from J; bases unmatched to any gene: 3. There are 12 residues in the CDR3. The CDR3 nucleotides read TGTGCCAGACAGGACAGGGGAAACACCATATATTTT. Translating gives CARQDRGNTIYF.

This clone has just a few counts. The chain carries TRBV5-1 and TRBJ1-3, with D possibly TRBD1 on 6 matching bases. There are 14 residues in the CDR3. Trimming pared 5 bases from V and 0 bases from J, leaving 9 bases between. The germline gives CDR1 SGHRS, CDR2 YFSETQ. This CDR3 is CASSEGVSGNTIYF. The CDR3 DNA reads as TGCGCCAGCAGTGAGGGGGTCTCTGGAAACACCATATATTTT.

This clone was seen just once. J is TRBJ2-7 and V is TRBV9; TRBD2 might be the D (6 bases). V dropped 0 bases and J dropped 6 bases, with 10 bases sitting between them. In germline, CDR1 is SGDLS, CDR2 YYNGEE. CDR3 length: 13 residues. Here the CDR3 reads CASSVDQEGEQYF. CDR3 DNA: TGTGCCAGCAGCGTAGACCAGGAGGGCGAGCAGTACTTC.

CDR3 nucleotides: TGCAGTGCTAGTATCTTCTCTGGAAACACCATATATTTT. It is translated as CSASIFSGNTIYF. The V gene is TRBV20-1, the J gene TRBJ1-3; D remains unclear. In germline, CDR1 is DFQATT, CDR2 SNEGSKA (reference sequence). With 3 bases removed from V and 0 bases from J, the gap between germline ends came to 6 bases. The CDR3 totals 13 residues.

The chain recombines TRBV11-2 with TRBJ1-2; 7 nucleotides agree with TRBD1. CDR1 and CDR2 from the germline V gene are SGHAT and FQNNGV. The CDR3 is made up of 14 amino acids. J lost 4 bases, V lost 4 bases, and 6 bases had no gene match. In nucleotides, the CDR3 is TGTGCCAGCAGCTCGACAGGGAACCGCTATGGCTACACCTTC. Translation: CASSSTGNRYGYTF.

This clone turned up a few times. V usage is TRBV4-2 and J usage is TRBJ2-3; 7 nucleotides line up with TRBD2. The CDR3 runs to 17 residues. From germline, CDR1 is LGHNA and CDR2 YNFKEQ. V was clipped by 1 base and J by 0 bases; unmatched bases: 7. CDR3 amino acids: CASSQGGSGQSTDTQYF. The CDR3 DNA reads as TGTGCCAGCAGCCAAGGGGGTAGCGGGCAGAGCACAGATACGCAGTATTTT.